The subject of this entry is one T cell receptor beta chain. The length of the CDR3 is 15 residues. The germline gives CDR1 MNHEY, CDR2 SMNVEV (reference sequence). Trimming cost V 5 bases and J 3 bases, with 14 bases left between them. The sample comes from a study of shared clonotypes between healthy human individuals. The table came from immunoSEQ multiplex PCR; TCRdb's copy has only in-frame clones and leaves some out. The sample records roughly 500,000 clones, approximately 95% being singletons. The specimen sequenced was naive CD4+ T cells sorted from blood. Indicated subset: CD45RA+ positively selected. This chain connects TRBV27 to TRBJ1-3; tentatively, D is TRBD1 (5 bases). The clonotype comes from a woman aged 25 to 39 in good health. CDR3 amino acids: CASSPRAGHGNTIYF. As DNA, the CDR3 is TGTGCCAGCAGTCCTCGGGCGGGGCATGGAAACACCATATATTTT.